These 19 T cell receptor beta chains were sequenced from one sample in a study of PD-1 blockade in classical Hodgkin lymphoma. The protocol was immunoSEQ multiplex PCR, while the TCRdb copy is restricted to in-frame clones and leaves out a portion. The table lists tens of thousands of clones, about 73% of them singletons. Documented time point: cycle 4 day 1 (C4D1), after less than seven weeks of nivolumab. No patient escaped relapse after autologous stem cell transplantation, and brentuximab vedotin exposure varied. The specimen was peripheral blood mononuclear cells (PBMCs), collected before the fourth cycle of nivolumab. These receptors were collected from a human donor with classical Hodgkin lymphoma.

In this sample, this clone turned up once. The rearrangement joins TRBV5-4 to TRBJ2-1; 8 bases map to TRBD1. CDR1 is SGHNT, CDR2 YYREEE, per germline (reference sequence). Trimming took 4 bases from V and 5 from J; bases not matched to a gene: 8. The length of the CDR3 is 15 residues. CDR3 bases: TGTGCCAGCAGCCCGGACAGGGTAGGGAACAATGAGCAGTTCTTC. Amino acid sequence: CASSPDRVGNNEQFF.

The V call is TRBV6-5, the J call TRBJ1-1; D not certain. This CDR3 has 15 amino acids. Germline CDR1 is MNHEY and CDR2 is SVGAGI. V was clipped by 6 bases and J by 5 bases, with 19 bases between them. The CDR3 loop reads CASRAPPGQGTEAFF. CDR3 in DNA: TGTGCCAGCAGAGCCCCCCCCGGGCAAGGAACTGAAGCTTTCTTT.

The rearrangement joins TRBV6-5 to TRBJ1-3, with a weak D call TRBD1 (5 bases). Trimming left V 5 bases short and J 2 bases short, with 10 bases between. Germline V CDR1 and CDR2: MNHEY, SVGAGI. The CDR3 runs 14 residues. The CDR3 sequence is CASSRGVAGNTIYF. The DNA of the CDR3 is TGTGCCAGCAGTCGGGGGGTAGCTGGAAACACCATATATTTT.

This clone was seen a few times. As DNA, the CDR3 is TGTGCCAGCAACGCTAGGCGCGGGGCGGGAGCATTGGATACGCAGTATTTT. Its protein is CASNARRGAGALDTQYF. The rearrangement joins TRBV11-2 to TRBJ2-3; 7 nucleotides match TRBD2. This CDR3 is 17 amino acids long. The ends lost 7 bases at V and 6 bases at J; junction bases unmatched: 19. Germline loops: CDR1 SGHAT, CDR2 FQNNGV.

This clone showed up just once. This chain links TRBV6-5 with TRBJ2-7, with D tentatively TRBD2 (5 bases). The germline V and J ends were trimmed by 2 bases and 6 bases, with 20 bases remaining between them. There are 16 residues in the CDR3. Germline CDR1 and CDR2: MNHEY and SVGAGI. The CDR3 DNA sequence: TGTGCCAGCAGTTACACCAAATCCACCGGGATCGCCGAGCAGTACTTC. Translation: CASSYTKSTGIAEQYF.

The CDR3 reads CASSLGQTLGNQPQHF. The CDR3 nucleotides are TGTGCCAGCAGCTTGGGTCAGACGCTGGGCAATCAGCCCCAGCATTTT. J is TRBJ1-5 and V is TRBV5-6; D unclear. Germline V gives CDR1 SGHDT, CDR2 YYEEEE. Trimming removed 0 bases at V and 2 bases at J, with 12 bases between. The CDR3 spans 16 residues.

The chain joins TRBV19 to TRBJ1-3; D possibly corresponds to TRBD1 (5 bases). Germline CDR1 reads LNHDA; CDR2 reads SQIVND (reference sequence). V was shortened by 6 bases and J by 0 bases, with 9 bases between the two germline ends. The CDR3 totals 14 residues. CDR3 bases: TGTGCCAGTAGCCGACAGAGCTCTGGAAACACCATATATTTT. It is translated as CASSRQSSGNTIYF.

CDR3 DNA: TGCGCCAGCAGCACCGGGACAGCTAACTACAATGAGCAGTTCTTC. This codes for CASSTGTANYNEQFF. This chain joins TRBV5-1 and TRBJ2-1; TRBD1 agrees at 7 bases. This CDR3 spans 15 amino acids. V dropped 4 bases and J dropped 3; count of bases not matched to a gene: 7. Germline V gene data show CDR1 as SGHRS and CDR2 as YFSETQ.

The chain recombines TRBV2 with TRBJ2-7; 8 bases map to TRBD1. This CDR3 region has 12 residues. V was clipped by 6 bases and J by 3 bases; unmatched bases: 1. Germline lookup yields CDR1 SNHLY and CDR2 FYNNEI. CDR3 amino acids: CASSRGHYEQYF. The CDR3 bases are TGTGCCAGCAGCAGGGGGCACTACGAGCAGTACTTC. The variable domain in full, with the rest retrieved from reference TRBV2 and TRBJ2-7, is EPEVTQTPSHQVTQMGQEVILRCVPISNHLYFYWYRQILGQKVEFLVSFYNNEISEKSEIFDDQFSVERPDGSNFTLKIRSTKLEDSAMYFCASSRGHYEQYFGPGTRLTVT.

The chain recombines TRBV5-1 with TRBJ2-1; 9 nucleotides agree with TRBD1. CDR3 length: 15 residues. V shed 4 bases and J 4 bases; nucleotides not matched to a gene: 6. From germline, CDR1 is SGHRS and CDR2 YFSETQ. CDR3 DNA: TGCGCCAGCAGCCCCGCCGGGACAGGGTACAATGAGCAGTTCTTC. Protein sequence: CASSPAGTGYNEQFF.

For the CDR3, the DNA is TGTGCCAGCAGCGCGACAGGGGGCAGCTCCTACGAGCAGTACTTC. This gives the protein CASSATGGSSYEQYF. The chain links TRBV6-1 to TRBJ2-7; 10 bases are shared with TRBD1. Trimming took 6 bases from V and 0 from J; bases not matched to a gene: 5. This CDR3 region has 15 residues. From germline, CDR1 is MNHNS and CDR2 SASEGT.

The chain carries TRBV7-9 and TRBJ1-3, with D perhaps TRBD1 (5 bases). The CDR3 runs 15 residues. Trimming removed 5 bases from V and 4 bases from J, with 15 bases in between. The germline gives CDR1 SEHNR, CDR2 FQNEAQ (reference sequence). CDR3 in DNA: TGTGCCAGCAGCCCCCCGACAGTAGCGGGAAACACCATATATTTT. Protein sequence: CASSPPTVAGNTIYF.

V is TRBV10-2 and J is TRBJ2-7, with 13 positions matching TRBD2. CDR1 WSHSY and CDR2 SAAADI come from the germline V gene. The ends lost 6 bases at V and 7 bases at J; junction bases unmatched: 12. The CDR3 contains 16 residues. CDR3 amino acids: CASRPPGLAGDGEQYF. The DNA of the CDR3 is TGCGCCAGCAGACCCCCAGGACTAGCGGGAGACGGGGAGCAGTACTTC.

This chain uses TRBV5-1 with TRBJ2-7, with D possibly being TRBD2 (6 bases). Trimming shortened V by 3 bases and J by 6 bases, and 10 bases separated the two germline ends. Germline V gives CDR1 SGHRS, CDR2 YFSETQ. The length of the CDR3 is 12 residues. Here the CDR3 reads CASSSLASEQYF. CDR3 bases: TGCGCCAGCAGCTCACTAGCATCCGAGCAGTACTTC.

V is TRBV6-5 and J is TRBJ2-7; D unresolved. Trimming shortened V by 10 bases and J by 2 bases, and 15 bases separated the two germline ends. Germline lookup yields CDR1 MNHEY and CDR2 SVGAGI. The CDR3 has 13 residues. Here the CDR3 DNA reads TGTGCCACCACAGCCCTAACTCCCTACGAGCAGTACTTC. Its protein is CATTALTPYEQYF.

The V gene is TRBV5-4, the J gene TRBJ2-7; D uncertain. The CDR3 is 12 residues long. The ends were cut back, 0 bases at V and 4 bases at J, with 5 bases in the middle. The germline CDR1 and CDR2 sequences are SGHNT and YYREEE (reference sequence). CDR3 loop: CASSLEAYEQYF. The CDR3 DNA follows: TGTGCCAGCAGCTTGGAAGCATACGAGCAGTACTTC.

This chain connects TRBV4-2 to TRBJ2-1, with 7 positions matching TRBD1. From germline, CDR1 is LGHNA and CDR2 YNFKEQ. This CDR3 is built from 16 residues. Unmatched junction bases numbered 4, after V lost 0 bases and J lost 2 bases. This chain's CDR3 is CASSQDAQGAYNEQFF. The CDR3 bases are TGTGCCAGCAGCCAAGATGCCCAGGGGGCCTACAATGAGCAGTTCTTC.

The chain links TRBV5-4 to TRBJ2-2, with 11 bases identical to TRBD2. The germline CDR1 and CDR2 sequences are SGHNT and YYREEE (reference sequence). This CDR3 comprises 14 residues. The V segment lost 0 bases and the J segment 13 bases; nucleotides outside the gene matches: 5. The DNA for the CDR3 is TGTGCCAGCAGCTTGGGACTAGCGGGGAGGAGGCTGTTTTTT. Protein: CASSLGLAGRRLFF.

V and J are TRBV9 and TRBJ2-5, with 11 bases aligning to TRBD2. The J segment lost 5 bases and the V segment lost 3 bases, leaving 9 bases of the junction unmatched. The germline V gene encodes CDR1 SGDLS and CDR2 YYNGEE. CDR3 length: 16 residues. CDR3 in DNA: TGTGCCAGCAGCGAAGCTAGCGGGAGGACTCGGGAGACCCAGTACTTC. It is translated as CASSEASGRTRETQYF.